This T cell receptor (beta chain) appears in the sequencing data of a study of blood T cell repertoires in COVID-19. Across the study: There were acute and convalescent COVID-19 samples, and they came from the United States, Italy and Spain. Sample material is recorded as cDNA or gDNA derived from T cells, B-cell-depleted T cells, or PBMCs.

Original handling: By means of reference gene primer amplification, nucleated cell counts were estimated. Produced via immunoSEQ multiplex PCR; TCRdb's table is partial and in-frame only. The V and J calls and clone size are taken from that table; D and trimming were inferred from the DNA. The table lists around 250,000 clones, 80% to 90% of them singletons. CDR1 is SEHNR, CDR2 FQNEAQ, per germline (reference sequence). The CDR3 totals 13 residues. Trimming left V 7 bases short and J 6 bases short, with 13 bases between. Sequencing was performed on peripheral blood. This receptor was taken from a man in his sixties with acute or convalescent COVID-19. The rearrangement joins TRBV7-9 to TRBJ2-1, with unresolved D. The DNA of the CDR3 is TGTGCCAGCAACCTTGGCGGAATCAATGAGCAGTTCTTC. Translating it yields CASNLGGINEQFF.